A selection of T cell receptor beta chains follows, all from one sample in a study of blood T cells in healthy people across ages. TCRdb called the 5' RACE reads again in MiXCR, with one record for every CDR3 protein. Of 800,000 to 950,000 distinct CDR3 sequences listed, around 48% are singletons. The sample taken for sequencing was blood. The source is a man aged 25 to 45 in good health. CDR3s include the opening cysteine and the closing phenylalanine or tryptophan. D genes are given only for firm matches. Size tells how often a clone was seen (once, few, many) or the class of an expanded clone, and some rows leave it out.

d_call | clone_size | j_call | v_call | cdr3_aa | cdr3_nt
- | - | TRBJ2-3 | TRBV9 | CASEKEGADTQYF | TGTGCCAGCGAAAAGGAAGGGGCAGATACGCAGTATTTT
- | - | TRBJ2-6 | TRBV9 | CASSDQGGANVLTF | TGTGCCAGCAGCGACCAGGGAGGGGCCAACGTCCTGACTTTC
- | few | TRBJ2-1 | TRBV20-1 | CSARSAGPYNEQFF | TGCAGTGCCAGGTCAGCGGGTCCCTACAATGAGCAGTTCTTC
- | - | TRBJ1-6 | TRBV12-3/TRBV12-4 | CASSYAPRSPLHF | TGTGCCAGCAGTTACGCCCCTCGGTCACCCCTCCACTTT
- | - | TRBJ2-3 | TRBV5-1 | CASSFETGTDTQYF | TGCGCCAGCAGCTTCGAGACAGGCACAGATACGCAGTATTTT
- | once | TRBJ2-5 | TRBV11-2 | CASSLRRTQETQYF | TGTGCCAGCAGCTTAAGGCGGACTCAAGAGACCCAGTACTTC
- | - | TRBJ2-3 | TRBV7-2 | CASSLSISTDTQYF | TGTGCCAGCAGCCTATCGATTAGCACAGATACGCAGTATTTT
- | - | TRBJ2-3 | TRBV27 | CASRRVGADTQYF | TGTGCCAGCAGGAGAGTCGGGGCGGATACGCAGTATTTT
TRBD1 | - | TRBJ1-2 | TRBV6-5 | CASRVGQGVYGYTF | TGTGCCAGCAGGGTAGGACAGGGCGTCTATGGCTACACCTTC
TRBD1 | - | TRBJ2-7 | TRBV6-1 | CASKPGGKTYEQYF | TGTGCCAGCAAGCCAGGGGGCAAAACCTACGAGCAGTACTTC
- | - | TRBJ2-5 | TRBV6-1 | CASIRTPKEAQYF | TGTGCCAGCATCAGGACGCCTAAGGAGGCCCAGTACTTC
- | - | TRBJ1-3 | TRBV5-1 | CASSMTNSGNTIYF | TGCGCCAGCAGCATGACAAATTCTGGAAACACCATATATTTT
TRBD2 | once | TRBJ2-7 | TRBV4-1 | CASGQARGTSGLRDSYEQYF | TGCGCCAGCGGCCAAGCTAGGGGGACTAGCGGCCTCCGAGACTCCTACGAGCAGTACTTC
TRBD1 | - | TRBJ2-1 | TRBV5-1 | CASSVGQPANEQFF | TGCGCCAGCAGCGTGGGACAGCCAGCAAATGAGCAGTTCTTC
TRBD1 | few | TRBJ2-1 | TRBV29-1 | CSVVDRVDEQFF | TGCAGCGTTGTGGACAGGGTAGATGAGCAGTTCTTC
- | few | TRBJ1-1 | TRBV6-1 | CASSESPSGGTEAFF | TGTGCCAGCAGTGAATCCCCCTCGGGAGGCACTGAAGCTTTCTTT
- | - | TRBJ1-2 | TRBV19 | CASSHQDSYGYTF | TGTGCCAGTAGCCACCAGGACTCCTATGGCTACACCTTC
- | - | TRBJ2-7 | TRBV29-1 | CSVGLATIYNERYF | TGCAGCGTCGGTCTAGCGACTATCTACAATGAGCGGTACTTC
- | - | TRBJ2-7 | TRBV27 | CASSLRGVEYEQYF | TGTGCCAGCAGTTTGCGAGGGGTAGAGTACGAGCAGTACTTC
- | - | TRBJ2-6 | TRBV6-1 | CASGPLSGANVLTF | TGTGCCAGTGGACCCCTCTCTGGGGCCAACGTCCTGACTTTC
- | - | TRBJ2-6 | TRBV12-3/TRBV12-4 | CASSFGVAGANVLTF | TGTGCCAGCAGTTTCGGGGTGGCTGGGGCCAACGTCCTGACTTTC
TRBD1 | - | TRBJ2-1 | TRBV7-9 | CASSPGTAMGNEQFF | TGTGCCAGCAGCCCCGGGACAGCCATGGGCAATGAGCAGTTCTTC